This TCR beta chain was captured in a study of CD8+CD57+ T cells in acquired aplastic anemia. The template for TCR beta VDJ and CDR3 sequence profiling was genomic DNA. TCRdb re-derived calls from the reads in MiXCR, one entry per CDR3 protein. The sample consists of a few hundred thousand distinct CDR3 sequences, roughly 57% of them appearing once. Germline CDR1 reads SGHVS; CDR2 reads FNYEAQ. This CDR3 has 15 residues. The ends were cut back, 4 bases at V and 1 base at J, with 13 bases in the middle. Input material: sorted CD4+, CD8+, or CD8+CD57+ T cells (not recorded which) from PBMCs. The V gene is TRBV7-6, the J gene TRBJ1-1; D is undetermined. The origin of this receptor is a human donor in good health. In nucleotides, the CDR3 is TGTGCCAGCAGCTCCCTGCACAGTAAGAACACTGAAGCTTTCTTT. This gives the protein CASSSLHSKNTEAFF.